The T cell receptor beta chain under discussion was sequenced for a study of blood T cell repertoires in COVID-19. Overall study context: In each case, the material was cDNA or gDNA derived from T cells, B-cell-depleted T cells, or PBMCs.

The germline CDR1 and CDR2 sequences are MDHEN and SYDVKM. The CDR3 is 15 amino acids. V lost 3 bases, J lost 2 bases, and 3 bases stayed unmatched. The method was immunoSEQ multiplex PCR; TCRdb's version includes in-frame clones alone and lacks a portion of them. The sample contains 140,000 to 150,000 clones, about 89% of which appear only once. The TCR sequence derives from a man aged 55-75 years with active or convalescent COVID-19. The chain joins TRBV28 to TRBJ2-3; 9 nucleotides align to TRBD1. Sequencing was done on a sample of peripheral blood. The CDR3 region has the DNA TGTGCCAGCAGTTTTTCACAGGGGGCCACAGATACGCAGTATTTT. Residues: CASSFSQGATDTQYF.